These 14 T cell receptor beta chains were all obtained from the same sample, sequenced in a study of technical replicates of blood from several donors. Method: immunoSEQ multiplex PCR; TCRdb's copy keeps in-frame clones and lacks some. Among around 79,000 clones, about 91% were seen once, and the ten largest hold 0.2% to 0.25%. The sample was T cells isolated from PBMCs. The receptors originated from a human donor in good health.

V gene TRBV4-2 combines with J gene TRBJ2-1; 10 positions agree with TRBD2. V trimming: 6 bases; J trimming: 4 bases; junction bases outside the gene matches: 9. The CDR3 runs 16 residues. In germline, CDR1 is LGHNA, CDR2 YNFKEQ. The CDR3 spells CASSPTLAGVYNEQFF. In nucleotides, the CDR3 is TGTGCCAGCAGTCCCACGCTAGCGGGAGTATACAATGAGCAGTTCTTC.

The CDR3 nucleotides are TGTGCCAGCAGCACCCGGGAGATACAGGGGGCTATGAACAATGAGCAGTTCTTC. Its translation is CASSTREIQGAMNNEQFF. The chain couples TRBV7-7 to TRBJ2-1, with TRBD1 matching over 9 bases. Germline V gene data show CDR1 as SSHAT and CDR2 as FNYEAQ (reference sequence). Trimming at V came to 5 bases and at J to 5 bases, leaving 16 bases not matched to a gene. The CDR3 sequence is 18 residues long.

This sequence joins TRBV19 and TRBJ2-2; 15 bases line up with TRBD2. Germline V gene lookup returns CDR1 LNHDA and CDR2 SQIVND (reference sequence). V was pared by 7 bases and J by 4 bases, with 7 bases of the junction left unmatched. This CDR3 spans 17 amino acids. The CDR3 spells CASTSGLAGGPTGELFF. In nucleotides, the CDR3 is TGTGCCAGTACATCGGGACTAGCGGGAGGACCCACCGGGGAGCTGTTTTTT.

The gene calls are TRBV7-9 and TRBJ1-2, with D possibly TRBD1 on 5 matching bases. This CDR3 spans 13 amino acids. Between the trimmed V and J ends, which lost 1 base and 2 bases, there was a span of 5 bases. CDR1 and CDR2 from the germline V gene are SEHNR and FQNEAQ (reference sequence). DNA of the CDR3: TGTGCCAGCAGCTTAGGACAGAACTATGGCTACACCTTC. Protein: CASSLGQNYGYTF.

This clone was counted a single time. The V gene is TRBV9, the J gene TRBJ2-1; the match to TRBD2 covers 8 bases. The CDR3 runs to 14 residues. CDR1 is SGDLS, CDR2 YYNGEE, per germline. V shed 3 bases, J shed 12 bases, and the junction held 11 bases outside the gene matches. The CDR3 here is CASSGTSISVWQFF. As DNA, the CDR3 is TGTGCCAGCAGCGGGACTAGCATTTCGGTTTGGCAGTTCTTC.

The V gene is TRBV11-3, the J gene TRBJ2-1, with 10 positions matching TRBD1. The CDR3 sequence is 16 residues long. Germline V gene sequence: CDR1 SGHNT, CDR2 YENEEA. Trimming at V came to 4 bases and at J to 6 bases, leaving 9 bases not matched to a gene. In nucleotides, the CDR3 is TGTGCCAGCAGCTCATGGGCGGGACAGGGGTTCAATGAGCAGTTCTTC. It encodes CASSSWAGQGFNEQFF.

The chain carries TRBV11-1 and TRBJ2-7; 7 nucleotides match TRBD1. Germline trimming cut 4 bases from V and 2 bases from J; bases unmatched to any gene: 11. CDR3 length equals 16 residues. The germline V gene encodes CDR1 SGHAT and CDR2 FQDESV (reference sequence). The CDR3 bases are TGTGCCAGCAGCTCAACCTCCGGGACAGAGCCCTACGAGCAGTACTTC. Residues: CASSSTSGTEPYEQYF.

The chain uses TRBV4-1 and TRBJ1-1; D gene uncertain. Germline V gene lookup returns CDR1 MGHRA and CDR2 YSYEKL. The CDR3 contains 15 residues. V lost 1 base and J 1 base, leaving 10 bases between the germline ends. The CDR3 coding sequence is TGCGCCAGCAGCCAAGTCGGAGGGAGGAACACTGAAGCTTTCTTT. This encodes CASSQVGGRNTEAFF.

The rearrangement uses TRBV6-6 and TRBJ2-7; TRBD1 might be the D (5 bases). Trimming cost V 7 bases and J 2 bases, with 12 bases left between them. The CDR3 totals 13 residues. Per germline, CDR1 MNHNY and CDR2 SVGAGI (reference sequence). CDR3 DNA: TGTGCCAGCACTTCAGGGTACCCCTACGAGCAGTACTTC. Its protein product is CASTSGYPYEQYF.

The chain couples TRBV29-1 to TRBJ2-7, with 8 bases aligning to TRBD1. Germline V gene data show CDR1 as SQVTM and CDR2 as ANQGSEA. The CDR3 loop spans 17 amino acids. Germline trimming cut 6 bases from V and 0 bases from J; bases unmatched to any gene: 16. CDR3 loop: CSVWAGSTGGISYEQYF. The CDR3 nucleotides read TGCAGCGTCTGGGCGGGTTCCACAGGGGGAATCTCCTACGAGCAGTACTTC.

As DNA, the CDR3 is TGTGCCACAAGACAGGGGGTCCTCGAGCAGTACTTC. Translating it yields CATRQGVLEQYF. This chain connects TRBV2 to TRBJ2-7, with 9 bases fitting TRBD1. With V trimmed by 10 bases and J by 6 bases, 7 bases remained unmatched. The CDR3 length is 12 residues. The germline V gene has CDR1 SNHLY and CDR2 FYNNEI.

This clone was counted a few times. V and J are TRBV5-8 and TRBJ1-5; a weak D match, TRBD1 (5 bases). The CDR3 runs 14 residues. Germline V CDR1 and CDR2: SGHTS, YDEGEE. With 0 bases removed from V and 11 bases from J, the gap between germline ends came to 15 bases. The CDR3 DNA reads TGTGCCAGCAGCTTGGATCCGAAAGGGACTACCCAGCATTTT. Its translation is CASSLDPKGTTQHF.

This chain uses TRBV7-9 with TRBJ2-3; D unresolved. The V end was cut by 0 bases, the J end by 2 bases, with 9 bases between. CDR1 is SEHNR and CDR2 is FQNEAQ in the germline V gene (reference sequence). This CDR3 has 15 residues. CDR3 amino acids: CASSLASKATDTQYF. DNA of the CDR3: TGTGCCAGCAGCTTAGCCTCTAAAGCCACAGATACGCAGTATTTT.

This clone was seen once. This chain links TRBV15 with TRBJ1-2; D not certain. V was shortened by 0 bases and J by 6 bases, with 14 bases between the two germline ends. CDR3 size: 15 residues. Germline V gene sequence: CDR1 LNHNV, CDR2 YYDKDF (reference sequence). The CDR3 region has the DNA TGTGCCACCAGCAGAGATTTGCGGCAGACCGATGGCTACACCTTC. Its translation is CATSRDLRQTDGYTF.